The 16 T cell receptor beta chains reported below all come from one sample, sequenced in a study of T cell repertoires in cytomegalovirus infection. The antigens these receptors bind are not known. TCRdb itself ran the reads through MiXCR, one entry per CDR3 protein. In the table there are about 830,000 distinct CDR3 sequences, approximately 32% of which are singletons. This material consisted of cultured CD8+ T cells from PBMCs, taken from culture after CMV antigen stimulation. The source of these receptors is a human donor in good health (CMV status not recorded). Some clones in this sample may be carry-over from other donors' samples.

Turning to this clonotype: A read error may explain this, as a much larger clone is one base away. This chain links TRBV7-6 with TRBJ2-3; 13 bases map to TRBD2. Unmatched junction bases numbered 26, after V lost 7 bases and J lost 1 base. The CDR3 contains 23 residues. Per germline, CDR1 SGHVS and CDR2 FNYEAQ. CDR3 region: CASTLTLAGGSESYLWGTDTQYF. The CDR3 coding sequence is TGTGCCAGCACCCTCACACTAGCGGGGGGGTCCGAGAGTTACTTGTGGGGCACAGATACGCAGTATTTT.

This clonotype was observed many times. This chain uses TRBV27 with TRBJ1-5; no clear D gene. V lost 3 bases and J 3 bases, leaving 6 bases between the germline ends. Per germline, CDR1 MNHEY and CDR2 SMNVEV (reference sequence). The length of the CDR3 is 13 residues. CDR3 protein: CASSLGNNQPQHF. Here the CDR3 DNA reads TGTGCCAGCAGTTTGGGGAACAATCAGCCCCAGCATTTT.

This clonotype was seen a handful of times. The chain links TRBV27 to TRBJ2-1, with TRBD1 identical over 7 bases. The CDR3 consists of 17 residues. Trimming cost V 6 bases and J 3 bases; bases outside gene matches: 14. Germline-derived CDR1 and CDR2 are MNHEY and SMNVEV (reference sequence). The CDR3 coding sequence is TGTGCCAGCAGATTGACCGGGACAGAAAATATCTACAATGAGCAGTTCTTC. Translating it yields CASRLTGTENIYNEQFF.

With respect to this clonotype: One junction end disagrees with the germline gene, perhaps due to a read error. V is TRBV4-2 and J is TRBJ1-2; D is unclear. From germline, CDR1 is LGHNA and CDR2 YNFKEQ. The CDR3 length is 13 residues. CDR3 in amino acids: CVSSQERSYGYTF. The CDR3 DNA is TGTGTCAGCAGCCAAGAAAGAAGTTATGGCTACACCTTC.

Notes on this clonotype: This may come from a read error, since a much larger clone is one base off. V is TRBV15 and J is TRBJ2-3; D remains ambiguous. This CDR3 is built from 18 residues. In germline, CDR1 is LNHNV, CDR2 YYDKDF (reference sequence). CDR3: CAISPEWTIASSTDTQYF. The CDR3 bases are TGTGCCATCAGCCCCGAGTGGACGATTGCCTCTAGCACAGATACGCAGTATTTT.

The V gene is TRBV6-1, the J gene TRBJ2-3, with TRBD1 matching over 8 bases. The trim removed 7 bases at V and 2 bases at J, leaving 8 bases unmatched. The CDR3 totals 15 residues. Germline V gene data show CDR1 as MNHNS and CDR2 as SASEGT. The CDR3 bases are TGTGCCAGCACGGTGCGGGACAGGTCCACAGATACGCAGTATTTT. Amino acid sequence: CASTVRDRSTDTQYF.

This clonotype was detected many times. V is TRBV2 and J is TRBJ2-3, with D tentatively TRBD2 (7 bases). This CDR3 is built from 13 residues. V was trimmed by 7 bases and J by 6 bases, leaving 14 bases between them. Germline V lookup: CDR1 SNHLY, CDR2 FYNNEI. This CDR3 is CASTGGLTDTQYF. The CDR3 DNA is TGTGCCAGCACGGGGGGCCTGACGGATACGCAGTATTTT.

On this clonotype: The germline gene is not matched at one end of the junction; a read error may be the cause. This chain links TRBV7-8 with TRBJ1-1; 12 bases line up with TRBD1. CDR3 size: 18 residues. Germline V gene sequence: CDR1 SGHVS, CDR2 FQNEAQ. For the CDR3, the DNA is TGTGTCAGCAGCTTAGCGCACGGGGGACAGGGGGCGAACACTGAAGCTTTCTTT. Its protein product is CVSSLAHGGQGANTEAFF.

This clonotype was counted only a few times. The chain couples TRBV6-6 to TRBJ2-6; D is undetermined. The CDR3 length is 14 residues. The V end was cut by 5 bases, the J end by 0 bases, with 5 bases between. Germline lookup yields CDR1 MNHNY and CDR2 SVGAGI (reference sequence). CDR3 sequence reads: CASSTDSGANVLTF. The CDR3 DNA sequence: TGTGCCAGCAGTACAGACTCTGGGGCCAACGTCCTGACTTTC.

This chain uses TRBV15 with TRBJ2-3, with D perhaps matching TRBD1 (5 bases). Germline CDR1 and CDR2: LNHNV and YYDKDF (reference sequence). V lost 3 bases to trimming and J lost 2 bases, with 9 bases between them. The length of the CDR3 is 14 residues. The CDR3 region has the DNA TGTGCCACCAGCAGGTACAGGTTCACAGATACGCAGTATTTT. Encoded protein: CATSRYRFTDTQYF.

The gene calls are TRBV7-6 and TRBJ1-1; unclear D gene. This CDR3 spans 13 amino acids. The V gene's germline CDR1 is SGHVS and CDR2 FNYEAQ. V was shortened by 5 bases and J by 1 base, with 8 bases between the two germline ends. Written as DNA, the CDR3 is TGTGCCAGCAGCAAAACCTGGAACACTGAAGCTTTCTTT. It yields the protein CASSKTWNTEAFF.

The rearrangement joins TRBV27 to TRBJ2-7, with no clear D. There are 12 residues in the CDR3. V was clipped by 2 bases and J by 7 bases, with 9 bases between them. Per the germline V gene, CDR1 is MNHEY and CDR2 is SMNVEV (reference sequence). The DNA for the CDR3 is TGTGCCAGCAGTTTAAACCCGTCGGAGCAGTACTTC. This sequence encodes CASSLNPSEQYF.

The chain recombines TRBV6-2 or TRBV6-3 with TRBJ1-1; 8 bases align to TRBD1. Germline-derived CDR1 and CDR2 are MNHEY and SVGEGT. The CDR3 runs to 14 residues. The trim removed 0 bases at V and 5 bases at J, leaving 2 bases unmatched. CDR3 sequence: CASSYSRTGTEAFF. The CDR3 DNA reads as TGTGCCAGCAGTTACTCGAGGACAGGGACTGAAGCTTTCTTT.

The V gene is TRBV27, the J gene TRBJ2-1; D ambiguous. This CDR3 spans 12 amino acids. Germline CDR1 and CDR2: MNHEY and SMNVEV (reference sequence). Trimming took off 6 bases at V and 12 bases at J, with 15 bases between the two ends. CDR3 in DNA: TGTGCCAGCAGCAAACCCAAGCAGGTGCAGTTCTTC. Translation: CASSKPKQVQFF.

The chain recombines TRBV5-4 with TRBJ1-2; unclear D gene. Deletions cut 0 bases from V and 6 bases from J, with 9 bases between. This CDR3 region has 13 residues. CDR1 SGHNT and CDR2 YYREEE come from the germline V gene (reference sequence). The CDR3 nucleotides are TGTGCCAGCAGCTTGGCGCCTCAACATGGCTACACCTTC. Amino acids: CASSLAPQHGYTF.

Points on this clonotype: This clone may be a read error of a much larger clone one base away. The chain links TRBV7-2 to TRBJ2-1; possibly TRBD1 for D (6 bases). The germline gives CDR1 SGHTA, CDR2 FQGNSA. The length of the CDR3 is 13 residues. CDR3 bases: TGTGCCAACAGCTTAGCGACAGGTAATGAGCAGTTCTTC. It yields the protein CANSLATGNEQFF.